Included here is one T cell receptor (beta chain) sequence, with context. This entry comes from a study of blood T cell repertoires in COVID-19. CDR1 and CDR2 from the germline V gene are SEHNR and FQNEAQ (reference sequence). The CDR3 extends over 14 amino acids. The J segment lost 2 bases and the V segment lost 4 bases, leaving 2 bases of the junction unmatched. Repertoires were generated with immunoSEQ multiplex PCR, while TCRdb's copy carries only in-frame clones and drops some. This repertoire shows 50,000 or so clones, roughly four fifths found once; its top ten account for roughly 7.7%. The TCR comes from a man aged 40-55 years with acute or convalescent COVID-19. The sample consisted of peripheral blood. The chain recombines TRBV7-9 with TRBJ1-2; 9 nucleotides agree with TRBD1. This CDR3 reads CASSSTGGNYGYTF. The DNA for the CDR3 is TGTGCCAGCAGCTCGACAGGGGGGAACTATGGCTACACCTTC. Filled out from reference TRBV7-9 and TRBJ1-2, the complete variable domain reads DTGVSQNPRHKITKRGQNVTFRCDPISEHNRLYWYRQTLGQGPEFLTYFQNEAQLEKSRLLSDRFSAERPKGSFSTLEIQRTEQGDSAMYLCASSSTGGNYGYTFGSGTRLTVV.